These T cell receptor beta chains were read from a single sample in a study of T cell responses to AZD1222 COVID-19 vaccine. The assay was immunoSEQ multiplex PCR, and TCRdb's table has in-frame clones only and misses some. The repertoire holds around 120,000 clones, with 91% as singletons. The sample in question was peripheral blood, obtained on day 0 of AZD1222 vaccination. The receptors stem from an adult in good health. The CDR3 runs from the conserved cysteine through the conserved F or W. The D gene is left open where the match is weak. Clone sizes are given selectively: once, few, many, or a class where the clone is expanded.

V	J	size	D	DNA	CDR3
TRBV7-6	TRBJ1-5	-	TRBD1	TGTGCCAGCAGCCCCTACCTGGGACAGGGGAATAGCAATCAGCCCCAGCATTTT	CASSPYLGQGNSNQPQHF
TRBV28	TRBJ1-1	-	-	TGTGCCAGCAATCAAACCCCGCAGGGGAACACTGAAGCTTTCTTT	CASNQTPQGNTEAFF
TRBV11-2	TRBJ1-1	once	TRBD1	TGTGCCAGCAGCTTCAGGGGACAGATGAACACTGAAGCTTTCTTT	CASSFRGQMNTEAFF
TRBV27	TRBJ2-6	-	-	TGTGCCAGCAGCCCCCAGGGGCAGGGAGACACTGGGGCCAACGTCCTGACTTTC	CASSPQGQGDTGANVLTF
TRBV5-1	TRBJ1-2	-	TRBD1	TGCGCCAGCACCCTAGGACAGGGGGCCTACACCTTC	CASTLGQGAYTF
TRBV29-1	TRBJ2-1	-	-	TGCAGCGTTGAAGGACTACCTCAGGGCGACCCTCGGGACAATGAGCAGTTCTTC	CSVEGLPQGDPRDNEQFF
TRBV6-2/TRBV6-3	TRBJ1-1	-	TRBD1	TGTGCCAGCAGTTGGAGACGGGACAGGAGGCCGGAAGCTTTCTTT	CASSWRRDRRPEAFF
TRBV27	TRBJ2-1	-	-	TGTGCCAGCAGCTCCCCTCCGGGCAATGAGCAGTTCTTC	CASSSPPGNEQFF
TRBV29-1	TRBJ1-1	-	-	TGCAGCGTTCCCCTACGTCCGGGGGCTTCTGAAGCTTTCTTT	CSVPLRPGASEAFF
TRBV30	TRBJ1-4	-	-	TGTGCCTGGAGTCCTGGGGGGCGGATTAATGAAAAACTGTTTTTT	CAWSPGGRINEKLFF
TRBV28	TRBJ2-7	-	-	TGTGCCAGCAGTCCCCCAAGGGACCCCTCCTACGAGCAGTACTTC	CASSPPRDPSYEQYF
TRBV19	TRBJ1-6	-	TRBD1	TGTGCCAGTACCGTGGAGGCGGCAGGGGGTAATTCACCCCTCCACTTT	CASTVEAAGGNSPLHF
TRBV11-1	TRBJ2-1	-	-	TGTGCCAGCAGCTTGGGACCTGGCAATGAGCAGTTCTTC	CASSLGPGNEQFF
TRBV7-9	TRBJ1-4	-	-	TGTGCCACCACGGGGCGGGGTCCAAGTGAAAAACTGTTTTTT	CATTGRGPSEKLFF
TRBV10-3	TRBJ1-2	-	TRBD1	TGTGCCATCAGTGAGGTCGACAGGGAGGGCGGCTACACCTTC	CAISEVDREGGYTF
TRBV10-3	TRBJ2-7	-	-	TGTGCCATCAGTGAGTTGGACAGACTCTACGAGCAGTACTTC	CAISELDRLYEQYF
TRBV19	TRBJ1-3	-	-	TGTGCCAGCGTAGACACAGCGAAAGGAAACACCATATATTTT	CASVDTAKGNTIYF
TRBV27	TRBJ2-1	-	-	TGTGCCAGCAGTTTGTCCCGGAGGAATGAGCAGTTCTTC	CASSLSRRNEQFF
TRBV4-3	TRBJ2-2	-	TRBD1	TGCGCCAGCAGCCAAGATATGAGCAGGGGGCTAGCCGGGGAGCTGTTTTTT	CASSQDMSRGLAGELFF
TRBV5-4	TRBJ2-7	-	-	TGTGCCAGCAACCCCCCTCCCCGGGACCGCCGATACGAGCAGTACTTC	CASNPPPRDRRYEQYF
TRBV5-4	TRBJ2-3	-	TRBD2	TGTGCCAGCAGCCACACGACTAGCGGGAGGGCCGTAGATACGCAGTATTTT	CASSHTTSGRAVDTQYF
TRBV19	TRBJ2-1	-	-	TGTGCCAGTAGTATATTAGGGCAGGATGAGCAGTTCTTC	CASSILGQDEQFF
TRBV5-6	TRBJ2-7	-	-	TGTGCCAGCAGCTTGGGGCAGGGAAGAGGAATCGAGCAGTACTTC	CASSLGQGRGIEQYF
TRBV23-1	TRBJ2-7	few	TRBD1	TGCGCCAGCAGCGCGGACAGGGGGTCCCACGAGCAGTACTTC	CASSADRGSHEQYF
TRBV7-9	TRBJ1-4	-	TRBD1	TGTGCCAGCAGCGACACCAGGGGGGACGGTGAAAAACTGTTTTTT	CASSDTRGDGEKLFF
TRBV5-6	TRBJ2-2	-	-	TGTGCCAGCAGCCACTTTGGCGGGGAGCTGTTTTTT	CASSHFGGELFF
TRBV2	TRBJ2-3	-	TRBD2	TGTGCCAGCAGGGAAGCGGGAGCAGCAACAGATACGCAGTATTTT	CASREAGAATDTQYF
TRBV7-3	TRBJ1-2	-	-	TGTGCCAGCAGCTTAGAGCCATCGGGCAGCCATGGCTACACCTTC	CASSLEPSGSHGYTF
TRBV4-1	TRBJ1-3	-	-	TGCGCCAGCAGCTTAGGACGGAGCTCTGGAAACACCATATATTTT	CASSLGRSSGNTIYF
TRBV6-5	TRBJ1-5	-	TRBD1	TGTGCCAGCAGAGAGACAGGGGTTCAGCCCCAGCATTTT	CASRETGVQPQHF
TRBV7-3	TRBJ1-6	once	-	TGTGCCAGCAGCTTTGACGGAAATTCACCCCTCCACTTT	CASSFDGNSPLHF
TRBV5-4	TRBJ2-1	once	TRBD2	TGTGCCAGCAGCCAAAGACTAGCGGGACGCATTGAGCAGTTCTTC	CASSQRLAGRIEQFF
TRBV5-5	TRBJ1-5	-	-	TGTGCCAGCAGCCGGGCCAATCAGCCCCAGCATTTT	CASSRANQPQHF
TRBV9	TRBJ2-2	-	-	TGTGCCAGCAGCGTAGACGTGGGAGAGGCCGGGGAGCTGTTTTTT	CASSVDVGEAGELFF
TRBV29-1	TRBJ2-5	-	-	TGCAGCGTTGGGGTAGCGAAGGGTGGGAAGAGCCAAGAGACCCAGTACTTC	CSVGVAKGGKSQETQYF
TRBV7-2	TRBJ1-2	-	TRBD1	TGTGCCAGCAGCCCAGGACAGGGGGCTAGCTATGGCTACACCTTC	CASSPGQGASYGYTF
TRBV14	TRBJ1-2	-	-	TGTGCCAGCAGCCAAGGTTCCGCGAACTATGGCTACACCTTC	CASSQGSANYGYTF
TRBV3-1/TRBV3-2	TRBJ1-3	-	-	TGTGCCAGCAGCCAAGATCTTTGGAATTGGCATTTT	CASSQDLWNWHF
TRBV25-1	TRBJ1-2	-	TRBD1	TGTGCCAGCAGTGAGTCGACAGGGTATGGCTACACCTTC	CASSESTGYGYTF
TRBV11-1	TRBJ1-5	-	TRBD1	TGTGCCAGCAGCTTAGCCGGGACAGTGGATCAGCCCCAGCATTTT	CASSLAGTVDQPQHF
TRBV9	TRBJ2-3	-	-	TGTGCCAGCAGCGTAGCTACCAGGGGGGCCCCTAGGGCAGATACGCAGTATTTT	CASSVATRGAPRADTQYF
TRBV18	TRBJ1-5	-	-	TGTGCCAGCTCACCGGGCCCGAATCAGCCCCAGCATTTT	CASSPGPNQPQHF
TRBV19	TRBJ1-1	-	-	TGTGCCAGTAGTATAGGGGCCCTTGAAGCTTTCTTT	CASSIGALEAFF
TRBV10-2	TRBJ1-2	-	TRBD1	TGCGCCAGCGCGGGGGGGACAGGGGGATTCTATGGCTACACCTTC	CASAGGTGGFYGYTF
TRBV6-1	TRBJ1-3	-	-	TGTGCCAGCAGTGAATCAGGTTCTGGAAACACCATATATTTT	CASSESGSGNTIYF
TRBV6-1	TRBJ2-1	-	TRBD2	TGTGCCAGCAGTGAGGGACTAGCGGGAGTTGGGTACAATGAGCAGTTCTTC	CASSEGLAGVGYNEQFF
TRBV6-5	TRBJ1-2	-	-	TGTGCCAGCAGCCTCAGACTTAACTATGGCTACACCTTC	CASSLRLNYGYTF
TRBV10-3	TRBJ2-3	once	TRBD2	TGTGCCACCCTCGGGACTAGCGGGAGTCGGGATACGCAGTATTTT	CATLGTSGSRDTQYF
TRBV27	TRBJ1-5	-	-	TGTGCCAGCAGTTTATCGGGGGCTTTGGGGTACGTTCAGCCCCAGCATTTT	CASSLSGALGYVQPQHF
TRBV14	TRBJ2-7	-	-	TGTGCCAGCAGCCAAGACATGGGGACTGGGACCTACGAGCAGTACTTC	CASSQDMGTGTYEQYF
TRBV24-1	TRBJ1-2	-	-	TGTGCCACCAGTGAGGGAGGCTATGGCTACACCTTC	CATSEGGYGYTF
TRBV9	TRBJ2-2	-	TRBD2	TGTGCCAGCAGCGTAGAGGCTAGCGGGGTCACCGGGGAGCTGTTTTTT	CASSVEASGVTGELFF
TRBV7-9	TRBJ1-1	-	-	TGTGCCAGCAGCTCCGCCTCCCAGAGGGAAGCTTTCTTT	CASSSASQREAFF
TRBV27	TRBJ2-1	-	-	TGTGCCAGCAGCACTCAGTCCTACAATGAGCAGTTCTTC	CASSTQSYNEQFF
TRBV5-4	TRBJ2-4	few	-	TGTGCCAGCAGCTCGAGGAGTAGCCTGGTCCAGTACTTC	CASSSRSSLVQYF
TRBV27	TRBJ2-2	-	TRBD1	TGTGCCAGCAGTTTCACAGGGGGCACCGGGGAGCTGTTTTTT	CASSFTGGTGELFF
TRBV11-3	TRBJ2-1	-	-	TGTGCCAGCAGCTTAAGGAGTACGAGGGTCTACAATGAGCAGTTCTTC	CASSLRSTRVYNEQFF
TRBV4-1	TRBJ1-1	-	-	TGCGCCAGCAGCGAAATGTGGGCAGGGAACACTGAAGCTTTCTTT	CASSEMWAGNTEAFF
TRBV6-2/TRBV6-3	TRBJ2-5	-	-	TGTGCCAGCAGCCCTACTTCAGGCGAGACCCAGTACTTC	CASSPTSGETQYF